This TCR beta chain was identified during a study of blood T cell repertoires in COVID-19 (dated by TCRdb to the early 2020s). For the study in its entirety: Collaborator samples came from the United States, Italy and Spain and covered acute and convalescent phases of COVID-19. Deeply sampled blood TCRbeta repertoires from subjects exposed to, actively infected with, or recovered from COVID-19 were included in the dataset. Where HLA class I and class II types were available, the types were taken from metadata supplied by the sample provider, not from assay-based typing. Samples were obtained from the ongoing ImmuneRACE study (first 160 participants) and from 1,200 or so subjects provided by 6 global collaborators. The repertoires were made available in a free public database intended to serve as a resource for research on the immune response to SARS-CoV-2. A de-identified subject ID, COVID-19 status, age in years and sex were almost always included in the sample metadata. The prospective study material was composed of cDNA or gDNA derived from T cells, B-cell-depleted T cells, or PBMCs.

General study outcomes and caveats: Clinical and demographic metadata were provided uncurated, with the amount varying by source and participant.

Via the germline V gene (reference sequence), CDR1 is MNHEY and CDR2 SMNVEV. Inclusive of the bounding cysteine and phenylalanine, the CDR3 is 16 residues long. Left in the record is the CDR3 DNA by itself, 48 bases read in frame from the first base. V drops 6 bases and J drops 5 bases, leaving 22 bases in between. TCRbeta CDR3 regions were amplified from genomic DNA using the immunoSEQ Assay, a bias-controlled multiplex PCR. From the authors' description of their analysis: The number of nucleated cells in each sample was estimated by amplification of reference gene primers within the assay. Sequence reads were collapsed and filtered to measure the absolute abundance of every unique TCRbeta CDR3 rearrangement. Productive Simpson clonality was computed per sample as the square root of Simpson's diversity index over productive rearrangements. TCRdb retrieved this table from immuneACCESS and kept in-frame rearrangements only. Not all clones are present; in checked studies, unresolved V genes account for under half, and no reason is known for the remainder. V and J calls and clone size are copied from that table; D and trimming were computed from the DNA. In all, the sample holds fewer than 300,000 clones, and approximately 93% of those were seen once. The top ten hold 2% to 2.5% of the sample.

In Seattle, one collaborating source enrolled patients while the infection was active and tracked those patients longitudinally over the course of disease. The collaborating institutions used their own protocols to collect whole blood in K2EDTA tubes. For TCRbeta analysis, collaborator samples were shipped as frozen whole blood, as isolated PBMCs, or as DNA extracted from either sample type. To note about this clone: No cognate antigen has been identified for it. No much larger clone exists at a distance of one base, and base qualities are not known.

The sequence derives from a woman aged 25 to 39 with COVID-19, enrolled during active disease. The sample was peripheral blood. The chain is made from TRBV27 and TRBJ1-2; perhaps TRBD1 is the D gene, with 5 bases matching. The nucleotides are TGTGCCAGCAGCTCCCTCTCGACAGACCCACTTTATGGCTACACCTTC. Its product reads: CASSSLSTDPLYGYTF.